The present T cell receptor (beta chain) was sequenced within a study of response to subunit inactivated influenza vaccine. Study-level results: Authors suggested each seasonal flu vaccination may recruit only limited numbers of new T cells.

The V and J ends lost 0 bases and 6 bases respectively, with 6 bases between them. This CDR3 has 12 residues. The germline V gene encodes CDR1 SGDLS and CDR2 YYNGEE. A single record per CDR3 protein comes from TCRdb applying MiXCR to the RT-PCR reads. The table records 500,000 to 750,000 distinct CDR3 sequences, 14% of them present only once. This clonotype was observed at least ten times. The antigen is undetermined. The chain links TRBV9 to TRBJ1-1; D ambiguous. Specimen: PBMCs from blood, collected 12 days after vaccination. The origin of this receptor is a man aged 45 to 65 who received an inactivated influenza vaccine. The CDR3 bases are TGTGCCAGCAGCGTAGCCGAGCCTGAAGCTTTCTTT. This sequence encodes CASSVAEPEAFF.